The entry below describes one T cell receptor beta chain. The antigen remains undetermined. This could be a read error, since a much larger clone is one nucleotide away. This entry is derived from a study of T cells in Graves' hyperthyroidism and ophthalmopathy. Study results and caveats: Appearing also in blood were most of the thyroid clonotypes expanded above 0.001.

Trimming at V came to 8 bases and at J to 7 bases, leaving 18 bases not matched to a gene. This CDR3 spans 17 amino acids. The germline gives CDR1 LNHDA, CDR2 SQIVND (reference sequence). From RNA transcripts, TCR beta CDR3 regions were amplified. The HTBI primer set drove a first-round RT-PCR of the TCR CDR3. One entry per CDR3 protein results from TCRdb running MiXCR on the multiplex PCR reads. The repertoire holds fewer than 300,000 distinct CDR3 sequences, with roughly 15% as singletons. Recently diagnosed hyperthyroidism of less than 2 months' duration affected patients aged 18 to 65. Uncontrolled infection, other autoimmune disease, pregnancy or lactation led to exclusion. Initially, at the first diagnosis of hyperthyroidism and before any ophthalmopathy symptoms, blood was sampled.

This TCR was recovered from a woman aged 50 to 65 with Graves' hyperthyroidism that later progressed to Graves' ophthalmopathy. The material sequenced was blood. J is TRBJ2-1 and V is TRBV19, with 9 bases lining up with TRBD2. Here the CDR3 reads CASEDLAGTRGGNEQFF. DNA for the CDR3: TGTGCCAGTGAGGACCTAGCGGGAACGAGAGGGGGAAATGAGCAGTTCTTC.